This record covers a single T cell receptor beta chain. This entry comes from a study of T cell changes during pregnancy in multiple sclerosis. The germline V gene has CDR1 MGHRA and CDR2 YSYEKL. Trimming removed 3 bases from V and 6 bases from J; junction bases left unmatched: 15. The CDR3 extends over 17 amino acids. Some clones are missing from TCRdb's copy, which holds only in-frame ones; the method was immunoSEQ multiplex PCR. Among about 59,000 clones, about 87% were seen once, and the ten largest hold about 5.4%. This receptor was taken from a human donor whose cells served as feeder cells for cultures in a pregnancy study. The source material was peripheral blood from another person, used as feeder cells. The V call is TRBV4-1, the J call TRBJ1-2; TRBD1 agrees at 8 bases. The CDR3 DNA sequence: TGCGCCAGCAGCCAGAGACGGACAGGGAGTTTCGGAGATGGCTACACCTTC. Amino acid sequence: CASSQRRTGSFGDGYTF.